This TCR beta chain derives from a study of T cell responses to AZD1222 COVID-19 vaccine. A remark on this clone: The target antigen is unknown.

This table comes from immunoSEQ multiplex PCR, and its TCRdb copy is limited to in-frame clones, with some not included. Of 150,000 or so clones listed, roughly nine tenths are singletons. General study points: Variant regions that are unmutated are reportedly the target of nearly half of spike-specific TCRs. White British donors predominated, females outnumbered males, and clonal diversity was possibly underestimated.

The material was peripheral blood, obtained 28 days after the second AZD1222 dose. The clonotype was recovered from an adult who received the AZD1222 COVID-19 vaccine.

The CDR3, as DNA: TGTGCCAGTAGTATAGGCGCCCGCGGACAGGGCCTTGGCTACACCTTC. It is translated as CASSIGARGQGLGYTF. The chain links TRBV19 to TRBJ1-2; 8 bases fit TRBD1. J was trimmed by 7 bases and V by 1 base; bases with no gene match: 11. CDR3 length: 16 residues. Germline V lookup: CDR1 LNHDA, CDR2 SQIVND (reference sequence). Filled out from reference TRBV19 and TRBJ1-2, the complete variable domain reads DGGITQSPKYLFRKEGQNVTLSCEQNLNHDAMYWYRQDPGQGLRLIYYSQIVNDFQKGDIAEGYSVSREKKESFPLTVTSAQKNPTAFYLCASSIGARGQGLGYTFGSGTRLTVV.